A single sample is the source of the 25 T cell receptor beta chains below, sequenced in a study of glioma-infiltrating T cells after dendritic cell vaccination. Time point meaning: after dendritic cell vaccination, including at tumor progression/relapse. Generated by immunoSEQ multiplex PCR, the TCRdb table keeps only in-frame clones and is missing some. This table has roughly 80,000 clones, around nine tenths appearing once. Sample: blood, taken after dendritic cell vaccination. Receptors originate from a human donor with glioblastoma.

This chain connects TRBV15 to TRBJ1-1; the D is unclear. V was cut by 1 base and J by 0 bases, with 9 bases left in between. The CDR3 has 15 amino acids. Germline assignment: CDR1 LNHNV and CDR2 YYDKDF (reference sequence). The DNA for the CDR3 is TGTGCCACCAGCAGAGGGTTCGGTATGAACACTGAAGCTTTCTTT. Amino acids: CATSRGFGMNTEAFF. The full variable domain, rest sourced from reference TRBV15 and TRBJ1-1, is DAMVIQNPRYQVTQFGKPVTLSCSQTLNHNVMYWYQQKSSQAPKLLFHYYDKDFNNEADTPDNFQSRRPNTSFCFLDIRSPGLGDTAMYLCATSRGFGMNTEAFFGQGTRLTVV.

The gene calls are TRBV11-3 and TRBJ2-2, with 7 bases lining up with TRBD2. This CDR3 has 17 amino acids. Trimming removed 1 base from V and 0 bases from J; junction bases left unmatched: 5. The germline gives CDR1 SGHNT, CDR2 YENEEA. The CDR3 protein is CASSLVIGTTNTGELFF. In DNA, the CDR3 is TGTGCCAGCAGCTTAGTTATCGGGACTACGAACACCGGGGAGCTGTTTTTT.

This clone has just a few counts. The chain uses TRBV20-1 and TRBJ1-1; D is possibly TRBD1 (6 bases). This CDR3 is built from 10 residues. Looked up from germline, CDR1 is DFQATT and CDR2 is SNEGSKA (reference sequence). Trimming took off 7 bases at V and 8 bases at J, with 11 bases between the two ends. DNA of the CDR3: TGCAGTGTACCCGGGACAGAAGCTTTCTTT. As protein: CSVPGTEAFF.

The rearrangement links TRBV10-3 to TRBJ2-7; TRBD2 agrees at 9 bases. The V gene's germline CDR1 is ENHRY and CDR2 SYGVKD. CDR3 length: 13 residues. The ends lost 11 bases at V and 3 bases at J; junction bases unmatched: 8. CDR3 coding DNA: TGTGCCGTACGACTAGCGGTGGACTACGAGCAGTACTTC. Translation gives CAVRLAVDYEQYF.

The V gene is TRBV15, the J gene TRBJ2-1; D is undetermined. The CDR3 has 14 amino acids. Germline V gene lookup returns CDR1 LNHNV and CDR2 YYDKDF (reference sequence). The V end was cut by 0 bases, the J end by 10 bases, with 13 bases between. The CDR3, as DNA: TGTGCCACCAGCAGAGAGATAAGGAGAAGGGAGCAGTTCTTC. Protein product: CATSREIRRREQFF.

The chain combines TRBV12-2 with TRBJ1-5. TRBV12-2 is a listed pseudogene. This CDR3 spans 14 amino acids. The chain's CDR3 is CASRLRIGNQPQHF. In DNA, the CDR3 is TGTGCAAGTCGCTTGCGTATAGGCAATCAGCCCCAGCATTTT.

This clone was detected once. In nucleotides, the CDR3 is TGTGCCAGCAGCTTAGCGGGGGACAGCTTTTATGGCTACACCTTC. This sequence encodes CASSLAGDSFYGYTF. The chain has TRBV7-9 and TRBJ1-2; TRBD1 matches 7 bases. Germline V gene data show CDR1 as SEHNR and CDR2 as FQNEAQ (reference sequence). V dropped 0 bases and J dropped 5; count of bases not matched to a gene: 6. The CDR3 contains 15 residues.

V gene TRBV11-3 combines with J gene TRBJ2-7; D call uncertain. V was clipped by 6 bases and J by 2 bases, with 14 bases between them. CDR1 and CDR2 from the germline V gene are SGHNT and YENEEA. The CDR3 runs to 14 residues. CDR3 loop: CASRPHQQAYEQYF. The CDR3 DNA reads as TGTGCCAGCAGACCTCACCAACAAGCCTACGAGCAGTACTTC.

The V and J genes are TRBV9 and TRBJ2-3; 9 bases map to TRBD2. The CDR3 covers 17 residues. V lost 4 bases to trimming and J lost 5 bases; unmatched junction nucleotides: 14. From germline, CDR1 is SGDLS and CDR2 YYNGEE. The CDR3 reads CASSPRGGSGRLDTQYF. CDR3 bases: TGTGCCAGCAGCCCGCGGGGGGGTAGCGGGAGACTAGATACGCAGTATTTT.

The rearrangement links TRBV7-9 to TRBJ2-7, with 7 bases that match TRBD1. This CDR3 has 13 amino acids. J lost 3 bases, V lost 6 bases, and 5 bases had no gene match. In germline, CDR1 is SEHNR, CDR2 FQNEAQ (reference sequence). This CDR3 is CASSRTGFYEQYF. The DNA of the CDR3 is TGTGCCAGCAGTAGGACAGGTTTCTACGAGCAGTACTTC.

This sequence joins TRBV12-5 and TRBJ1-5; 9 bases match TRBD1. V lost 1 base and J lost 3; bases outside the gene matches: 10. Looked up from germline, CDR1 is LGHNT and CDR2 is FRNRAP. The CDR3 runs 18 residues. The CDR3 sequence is CASGLGRRTGDFNQPQHF. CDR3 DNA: TGTGCTAGTGGTTTGGGTCGCAGGACAGGGGATTTCAATCAGCCCCAGCATTTT.

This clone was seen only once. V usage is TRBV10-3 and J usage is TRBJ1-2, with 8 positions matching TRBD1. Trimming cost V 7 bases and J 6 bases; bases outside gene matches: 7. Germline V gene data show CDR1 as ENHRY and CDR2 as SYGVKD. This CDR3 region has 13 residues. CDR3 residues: CAITLDRDDGYTF. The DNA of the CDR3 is TGTGCCATCACCCTGGACAGGGACGATGGCTACACCTTC.

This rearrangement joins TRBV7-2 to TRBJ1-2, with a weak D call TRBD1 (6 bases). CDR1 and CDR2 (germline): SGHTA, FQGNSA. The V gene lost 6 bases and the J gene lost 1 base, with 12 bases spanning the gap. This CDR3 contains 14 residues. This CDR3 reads CASRRPGDNYGYTF. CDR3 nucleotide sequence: TGTGCCAGCAGGCGACCAGGGGATAACTATGGCTACACCTTC.

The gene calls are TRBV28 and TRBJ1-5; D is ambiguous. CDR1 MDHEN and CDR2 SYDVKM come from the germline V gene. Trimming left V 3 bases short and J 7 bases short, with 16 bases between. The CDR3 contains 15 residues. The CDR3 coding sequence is TGTGCCAGCAGTTTTGTCCGGGATGGTGGACAGCCCCAGCATTTT. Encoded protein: CASSFVRDGGQPQHF.

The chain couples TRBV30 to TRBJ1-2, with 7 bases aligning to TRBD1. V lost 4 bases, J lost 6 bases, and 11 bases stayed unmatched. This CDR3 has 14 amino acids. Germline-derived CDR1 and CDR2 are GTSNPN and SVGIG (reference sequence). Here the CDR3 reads CAWIRQGTGDGYTF. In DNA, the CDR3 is TGTGCCTGGATTCGACAGGGAACCGGAGATGGCTACACCTTC.

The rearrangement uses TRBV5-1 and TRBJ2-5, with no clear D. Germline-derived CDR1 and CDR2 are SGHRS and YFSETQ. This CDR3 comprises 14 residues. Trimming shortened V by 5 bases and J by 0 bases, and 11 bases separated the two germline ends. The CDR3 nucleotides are TGCGCCAGCAGAGAGACTTCGTACCAAGAGACCCAGTACTTC. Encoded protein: CASRETSYQETQYF. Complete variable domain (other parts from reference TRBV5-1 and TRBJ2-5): KAGVTQTPRYLIKTRGQQVTLSCSPISGHRSVSWYQQTPGQGLQFLFEYFSETQRNKGNFPGRFSGRQFSNSRSEMNVSTLELGDSALYLCASRETSYQETQYFGPGTRLLVL.

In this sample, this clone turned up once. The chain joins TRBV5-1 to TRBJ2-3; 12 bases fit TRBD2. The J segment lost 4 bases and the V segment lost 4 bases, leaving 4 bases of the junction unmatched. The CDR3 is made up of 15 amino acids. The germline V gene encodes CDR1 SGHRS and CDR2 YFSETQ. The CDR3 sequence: CASSPLAGGADTQYF. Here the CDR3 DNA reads TGCGCCAGCAGCCCACTAGCGGGAGGTGCAGATACGCAGTATTTT.

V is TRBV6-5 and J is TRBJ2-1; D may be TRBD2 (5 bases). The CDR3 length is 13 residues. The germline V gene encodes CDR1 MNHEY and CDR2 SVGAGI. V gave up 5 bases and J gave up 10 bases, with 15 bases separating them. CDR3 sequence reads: CASSDIGVGEQFF. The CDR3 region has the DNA TGTGCCAGCAGTGATATCGGGGTAGGGGAGCAGTTCTTC.

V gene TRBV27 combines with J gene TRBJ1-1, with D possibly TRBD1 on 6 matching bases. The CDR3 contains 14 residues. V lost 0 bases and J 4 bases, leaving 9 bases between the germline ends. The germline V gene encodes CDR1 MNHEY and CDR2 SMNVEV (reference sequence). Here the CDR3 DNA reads TGTGCCAGCAGTTTATCCCCAGGGGTCACTGAAGCTTTCTTT. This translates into CASSLSPGVTEAFF.

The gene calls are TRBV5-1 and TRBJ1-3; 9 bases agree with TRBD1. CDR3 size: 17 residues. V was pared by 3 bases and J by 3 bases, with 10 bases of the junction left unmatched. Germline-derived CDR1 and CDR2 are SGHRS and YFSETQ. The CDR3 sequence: CASSSTGQGRFGNTIYF. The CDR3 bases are TGCGCCAGCAGCTCCACGGGACAGGGTCGGTTTGGAAACACCATATATTTT.

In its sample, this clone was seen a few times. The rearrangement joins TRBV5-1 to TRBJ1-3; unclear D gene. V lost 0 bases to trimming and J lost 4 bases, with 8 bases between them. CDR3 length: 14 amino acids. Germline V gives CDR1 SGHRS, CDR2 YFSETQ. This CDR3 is CASSLAPVGNTIYF. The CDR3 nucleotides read TGCGCCAGCAGCTTGGCCCCTGTCGGAAACACCATATATTTT. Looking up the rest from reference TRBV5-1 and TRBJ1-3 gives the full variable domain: KAGVTQTPRYLIKTRGQQVTLSCSPISGHRSVSWYQQTPGQGLQFLFEYFSETQRNKGNFPGRFSGRQFSNSRSEMNVSTLELGDSALYLCASSLAPVGNTIYFGEGSWLTVV.

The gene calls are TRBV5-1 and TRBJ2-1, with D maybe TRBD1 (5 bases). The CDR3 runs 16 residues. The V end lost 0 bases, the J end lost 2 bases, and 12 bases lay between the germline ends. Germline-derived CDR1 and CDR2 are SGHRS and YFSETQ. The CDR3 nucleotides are TGCGCCAGCAGCTTGGCCCAAGGGGCCCCCTACAATGAGCAGTTCTTC. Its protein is CASSLAQGAPYNEQFF.

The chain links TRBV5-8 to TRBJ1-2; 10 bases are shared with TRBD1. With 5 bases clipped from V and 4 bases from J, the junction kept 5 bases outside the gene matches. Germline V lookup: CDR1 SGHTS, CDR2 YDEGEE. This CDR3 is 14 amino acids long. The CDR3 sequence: CASSSWTGGYGYTF. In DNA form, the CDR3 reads TGTGCCAGCAGTTCCTGGACAGGGGGCTATGGCTACACCTTC.

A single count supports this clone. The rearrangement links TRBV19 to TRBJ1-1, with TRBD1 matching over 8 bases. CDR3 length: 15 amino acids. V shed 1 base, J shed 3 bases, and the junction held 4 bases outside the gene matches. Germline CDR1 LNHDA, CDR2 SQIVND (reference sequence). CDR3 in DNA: TGTGCCAGTAGTATAGTAGGACAGGGATACACTGAAGCTTTCTTT. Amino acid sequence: CASSIVGQGYTEAFF.

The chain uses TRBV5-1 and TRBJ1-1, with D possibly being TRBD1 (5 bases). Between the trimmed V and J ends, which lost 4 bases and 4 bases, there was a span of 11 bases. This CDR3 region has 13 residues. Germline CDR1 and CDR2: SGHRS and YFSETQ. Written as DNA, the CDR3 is TGCGCCAGCAGCCCCCAGGGCTCCACTGAAGCTTTCTTT. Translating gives CASSPQGSTEAFF. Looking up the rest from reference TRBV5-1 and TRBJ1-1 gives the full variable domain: KAGVTQTPRYLIKTRGQQVTLSCSPISGHRSVSWYQQTPGQGLQFLFEYFSETQRNKGNFPGRFSGRQFSNSRSEMNVSTLELGDSALYLCASSPQGSTEAFFGQGTRLTVV.